Each of the 22 T cell receptor beta chains below was sequenced from the same sample in a study of T-cell memory formation after mild COVID-19 (dated by TCRdb to about 2021). The library was built by means of 5' RACE. Sequencing relied on an Illumina NovaSeq 6000. Through fastp at Q25 and MiXCR, TCRdb rebuilt clones from the public reads, retaining in-frame beta chains. Merged by CDR3 protein, the rows form single entries marked with the most common genes and DNA. The sample table contains roughly 160,000 distinct CDR3 sequences; only one count was recorded for approximately 10% of them. About 3.5% of the sample is held by the ten biggest clonotypes. Sequencing input: PBMCs or a T cell subset sorted from them (not recorded which). The receptors originated from a man between 18 and 29 years old who had mild COVID-19 (a few samples of this study predate the infection). The sample titles of this study are shuffled in the database, so cell type and time point are left out; the donor was told from shared clones.

This clonotype was detected ten times or more. J is TRBJ2-2 and V is TRBV11-2; the D is unclear. This CDR3 contains 15 residues. V lost 1 base and J 4 bases, leaving 10 bases between the germline ends. The V gene's germline CDR1 is SGHAT and CDR2 FQNNGV. For the CDR3, the DNA is TGTGCCAGCAGCTTAGTCGCTTTTGGCACCGGGGAGCTGTTTTTT. This encodes CASSLVAFGTGELFF.

This clonotype appeared a few times. The genes are TRBV12-5 and TRBJ2-3, with D unresolved. Germline CDR1 and CDR2: LGHNT and FRNRAP. This CDR3 has 15 amino acids. V was shortened by 5 bases and J by 1 base, with 13 bases between the two germline ends. The DNA of the CDR3 is TGTGCTAGTGGTCCCCTTGGGGAACGCACAGATACGCAGTATTTT. It codes for CASGPLGERTDTQYF.

In this sample, this clonotype turned up many times. The J gene is TRBJ2-3, the V gene TRBV9, with D perhaps matching TRBD1 (5 bases). The CDR3 consists of 14 residues. Trimming cost V 0 bases and J 3 bases, with 8 bases left between them. Germline V gives CDR1 SGDLS, CDR2 YYNGEE. The CDR3 nucleotides are TGTGCCAGCAGCGTAGCTCCAGGGACAGATACGCAGTATTTT. Translated, it gives CASSVAPGTDTQYF. Filled out from reference TRBV9 and TRBJ2-3, the complete variable domain reads DSGVTQTPKHLITATGQRVTLRCSPRSGDLSVYWYQQSLDQGLQFLIQYYNGEERAKGNILERFSAQQFPDLHSELNLSSLELGDSALYFCASSVAPGTDTQYFGPGTRLTVL.

This clonotype was counted a few times. CDR3 in amino acids: CASSQDRRVSNEKLFF. The DNA for the CDR3 is TGCGCCAGCAGCCAAGATCGAAGAGTGTCTAATGAAAAACTGTTTTTT. The V gene is TRBV4-1, the J gene TRBJ1-4; D not certain. Germline CDR1 is MGHRA and CDR2 is YSYEKL. The CDR3 is made up of 16 amino acids. The V and J ends lost 0 bases and 3 bases respectively, with 11 bases between them.

This clonotype was observed a few times. The rearrangement links TRBV27 to TRBJ2-2; D might be TRBD1 (5 bases). V was clipped by 2 bases and J by 4 bases, with 14 bases between them. The CDR3 has 16 amino acids. Germline CDR1 is MNHEY and CDR2 is SMNVEV (reference sequence). This CDR3 is CASSLAPGMGTGELFF. The CDR3 DNA is TGTGCCAGCAGTTTAGCCCCAGGGATGGGCACCGGGGAGCTGTTTTTT.

This chain links TRBV5-5 with TRBJ2-6; D perhaps matches TRBD1 (6 bases). Trimming left V 4 bases short and J 3 bases short, with 17 bases between. From germline, CDR1 is SGHKS and CDR2 YYEKEE (reference sequence). The CDR3 runs to 17 residues. The CDR3 bases are TGTGCCAGCAGCCCGGACAGTCGTCTTTTTGGGGCCAACGTCCTGACTTTC. It is translated as CASSPDSRLFGANVLTF.

This clonotype occurred a few times. The chain combines TRBV12-3 or TRBV12-4 with TRBJ2-1; possibly TRBD2 for D (6 bases). CDR3 length equals 13 residues. V dropped 6 bases and J dropped 9 bases, with 15 bases sitting between them. The CDR3 DNA is TGTGCCAGCAGGTGGAGGGACTCCACTGAGCAGTTCTTC. Its protein product is CASRWRDSTEQFF.

This clonotype was counted between two and nine times. This chain connects TRBV14 to TRBJ2-5, with 8 positions matching TRBD1. The V segment lost 6 bases and the J segment 2 bases; nucleotides outside the gene matches: 8. The germline V gene has CDR1 SGHDN and CDR2 FVKESK. CDR3 length: 15 amino acids. The CDR3 spells CASRRQGRGQETQYF. The DNA for the CDR3 is TGTGCCAGCAGAAGACAGGGGAGAGGGCAAGAGACCCAGTACTTC.

This clonotype was seen a handful of times. This chain links TRBV7-9 with TRBJ2-3, with TRBD1 matching 7 bases. The trim removed 3 bases at V and 5 bases at J, leaving 8 bases unmatched. CDR1 and CDR2 (germline): SEHNR, FQNEAQ (reference sequence). The CDR3 extends over 15 amino acids. The CDR3 spells CASSFGQGVKDTQYF. Written as DNA, the CDR3 is TGTGCCAGCAGCTTTGGGCAGGGGGTCAAAGATACGCAGTATTTT.

The CDR3 nucleotides read TGTGCCAGCAGTGAAGGCGCCGGGGGAAACACCATATATTTT. Translation gives CASSEGAGGNTIYF. The chain recombines TRBV2 with TRBJ1-3; the D is unclear. The CDR3 is made up of 14 amino acids. Per germline, CDR1 SNHLY and CDR2 FYNNEI. Deletions cut 1 base from V and 4 bases from J, with 8 bases between.

This sequence joins TRBV20-1 and TRBJ2-3, with a tentative D call TRBD1 (5 bases). Germline V gives CDR1 DFQATT, CDR2 SNEGSKA (reference sequence). The germline V and J ends were trimmed by 5 bases and 1 base, with 16 bases remaining between them. The CDR3 is 15 residues long. The CDR3 region is CSALDDSLGTDTQYF. The DNA of the CDR3 is TGCAGTGCTTTAGACGACAGTTTAGGCACAGATACGCAGTATTTT.

In its sample, this clonotype was seen a few times. This sequence joins TRBV20-1 and TRBJ2-3, with 15 bases fitting TRBD2. J was trimmed by 6 bases and V by 5 bases; bases with no gene match: 3. Germline V gene lookup returns CDR1 DFQATT and CDR2 SNEGSKA (reference sequence). The CDR3 loop spans 14 amino acids. The CDR3 bases are TGCAGTGCTGGACTAGCGGGGGGGCCGGATACGCAGTATTTT. This encodes CSAGLAGGPDTQYF.

This clonotype was observed a handful of times. The gene calls are TRBV2 and TRBJ2-2; D remains ambiguous. V gave up 5 bases and J gave up 5 bases, with 12 bases separating them. The CDR3 totals 14 residues. The germline V gene encodes CDR1 SNHLY and CDR2 FYNNEI. The CDR3 region has the DNA TGTGCCAGCAGTCTAGGCCTAGGGACCGGGGAGCTGTTTTTT. This gives the protein CASSLGLGTGELFF.

The CDR3, as DNA: TGCGCCAGCAGCTTTTCCGGGACCAATAATGAAAAACTGTTTTTT. This sequence encodes CASSFSGTNNEKLFF. The rearrangement joins TRBV5-1 to TRBJ1-4; tentatively, D is TRBD1 (5 bases). CDR1 is SGHRS, CDR2 YFSETQ, per germline. Trimming cost V 2 bases and J 4 bases, with 12 bases left between them. This CDR3 spans 15 amino acids.

The table lists this clonotype with many counts. J is TRBJ1-1 and V is TRBV7-9; weak D call: TRBD1 (5 bases). CDR1 and CDR2 (germline): SEHNR, FQNEAQ (reference sequence). The CDR3 runs to 13 residues. V was shortened by 4 bases and J by 1 base, with 7 bases between the two germline ends. CDR3 DNA sequence: TGTGCCAGCAGCTGGGGGGGGAACACTGAAGCTTTCTTT. Its protein is CASSWGGNTEAFF.

The chain is built from TRBV4-1 and TRBJ1-2, with D possibly matching TRBD1 (6 bases). The CDR3 is made up of 14 amino acids. V gave up 0 bases and J gave up 5 bases, with 10 bases separating them. The germline V gene encodes CDR1 MGHRA and CDR2 YSYEKL. The CDR3 region is CASSQDRGPYGYTF. In nucleotides, the CDR3 is TGCGCCAGCAGCCAAGATCGGGGGCCTTATGGCTACACCTTC.

In this sample, this clonotype turned up a few times. The chain links TRBV29-1 to TRBJ2-7; 7 bases map to TRBD1. CDR3 length: 11 residues. Germline assignment: CDR1 SQVTM and CDR2 ANQGSEA. V gave up 4 bases and J gave up 5 bases; unmatched junction bases: 2. CDR3 nucleotide sequence: TGCAGCGTTGCCACAGGGGACGAGCAGTACTTC. Its translation: CSVATGDEQYF.

The CDR3 DNA sequence: TGTGCCAGCAGTCCCTATAGGGGACAGACGGATTACTATGGCTACACCTTC. This sequence encodes CASSPYRGQTDYYGYTF. The rearrangement links TRBV6-2 or TRBV6-3 to TRBJ1-2; 7 bases are shared with TRBD1. After removal of 5 bases from V and 3 bases from J, the junction contained 15 bases not matched to a gene. This CDR3 spans 17 amino acids. Germline lookup yields CDR1 MNHEY and CDR2 SVGEGT.

The chain employs TRBV20-1 and TRBJ1-5; no reliable D call. The CDR3 is made up of 14 amino acids. Trimming took 0 bases from V and 4 from J, leaving 10 bases between them. The germline V gene encodes CDR1 DFQATT and CDR2 SNEGSKA (reference sequence). The CDR3 is CSARDRNGNQPQHF. Here the CDR3 DNA reads TGCAGTGCTAGAGACAGAAACGGAAATCAGCCCCAGCATTTT.

This rearrangement joins TRBV3-1 to TRBJ1-3; TRBD1 agrees at 8 bases. Germline CDR1 and CDR2: LGHDT and YNNKEL (reference sequence). The CDR3 length is 18 residues. J lost 0 bases, V lost 4 bases, and 11 bases had no gene match. The CDR3 nucleotides read TGTGCCAGCAGCCGACCAAGACAGGGGCATTCCTCTGGAAACACCATATATTTT. Translating gives CASSRPRQGHSSGNTIYF.

J is TRBJ2-4 and V is TRBV20-1; perhaps TRBD2 as D (6 bases). The CDR3 contains 14 residues. Germline V lookup: CDR1 DFQATT, CDR2 SNEGSKA (reference sequence). Trimming stripped 0 bases from V and 5 bases from J, with 11 bases between. In DNA, the CDR3 is TGCAGTGCTAGAGACCCGGGACTTCAAAACATTCAGTACTTC. It encodes CSARDPGLQNIQYF.

This clonotype occurred a few times. This chain uses TRBV6-5 with TRBJ2-7; TRBD1 agrees at 9 bases. There are 14 residues in the CDR3. With V trimmed by 6 bases and J by 2 bases, 5 bases remained unmatched. The germline gives CDR1 MNHEY, CDR2 SVGAGI. CDR3 in DNA: TGTGCCAGCAGAACCGGGACAGGGACCTACGAGCAGTACTTC. As protein: CASRTGTGTYEQYF.